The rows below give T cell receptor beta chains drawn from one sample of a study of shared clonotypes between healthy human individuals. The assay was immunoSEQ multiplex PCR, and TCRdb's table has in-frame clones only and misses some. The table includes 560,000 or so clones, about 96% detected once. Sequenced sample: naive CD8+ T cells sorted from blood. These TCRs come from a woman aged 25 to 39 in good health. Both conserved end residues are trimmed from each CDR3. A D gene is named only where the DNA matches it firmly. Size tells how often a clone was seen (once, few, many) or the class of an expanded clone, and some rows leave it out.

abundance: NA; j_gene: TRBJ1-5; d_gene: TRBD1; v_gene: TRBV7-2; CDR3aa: ASSPSDRGNQPQH
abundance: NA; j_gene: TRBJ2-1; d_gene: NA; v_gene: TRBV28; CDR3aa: ASSLHEGGLNNEQF
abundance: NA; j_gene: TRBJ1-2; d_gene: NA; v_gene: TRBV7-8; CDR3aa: ASSLEWAPNYGYT
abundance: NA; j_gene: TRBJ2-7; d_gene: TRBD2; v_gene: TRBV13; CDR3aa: ASSQSGSGAYEQY
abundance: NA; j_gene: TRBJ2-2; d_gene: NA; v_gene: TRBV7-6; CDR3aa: ASSPRDLAGELF
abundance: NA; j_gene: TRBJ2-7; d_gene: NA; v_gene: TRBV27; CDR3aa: ASRRTLAYEQY
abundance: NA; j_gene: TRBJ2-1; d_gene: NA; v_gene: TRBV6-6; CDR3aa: ASSPDGNEQF
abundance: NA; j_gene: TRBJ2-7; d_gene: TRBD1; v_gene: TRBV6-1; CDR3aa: ASSEVGGDRGEPYEQY
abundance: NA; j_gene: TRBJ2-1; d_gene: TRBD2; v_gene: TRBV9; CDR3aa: ASSAFALPGLGYNEQF
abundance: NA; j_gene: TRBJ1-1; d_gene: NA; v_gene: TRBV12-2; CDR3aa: ASRLYSDNTEAF
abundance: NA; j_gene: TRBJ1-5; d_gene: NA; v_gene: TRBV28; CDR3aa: ASRDGIQPQH
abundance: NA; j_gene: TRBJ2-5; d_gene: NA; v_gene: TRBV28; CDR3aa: ASRPLSWESRETQY
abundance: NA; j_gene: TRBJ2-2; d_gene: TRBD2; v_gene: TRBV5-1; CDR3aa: ASSSVSSGRATGELF
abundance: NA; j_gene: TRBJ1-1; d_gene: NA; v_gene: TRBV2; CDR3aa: ASKLEGVGNTEAF
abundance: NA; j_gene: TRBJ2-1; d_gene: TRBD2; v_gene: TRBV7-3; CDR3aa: ASSLKGLGASGKNEQF
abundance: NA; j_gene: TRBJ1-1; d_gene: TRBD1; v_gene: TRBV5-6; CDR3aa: ASSIQIQGASVYTEAF
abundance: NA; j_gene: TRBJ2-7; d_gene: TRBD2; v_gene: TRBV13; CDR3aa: ASSPGRVYEQY
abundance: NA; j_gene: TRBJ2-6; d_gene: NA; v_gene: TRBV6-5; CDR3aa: ASSLGLSGANVLT
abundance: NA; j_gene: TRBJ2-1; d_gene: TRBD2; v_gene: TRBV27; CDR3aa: ASSLLAGGRPEQF
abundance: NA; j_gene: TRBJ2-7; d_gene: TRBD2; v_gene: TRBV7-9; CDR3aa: ASSSTTSVSYEQY
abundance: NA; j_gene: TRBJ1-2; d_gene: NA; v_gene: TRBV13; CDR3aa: ASSSRLYGYT
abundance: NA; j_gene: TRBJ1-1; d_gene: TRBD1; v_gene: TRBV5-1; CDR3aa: ASSITGDTEAF
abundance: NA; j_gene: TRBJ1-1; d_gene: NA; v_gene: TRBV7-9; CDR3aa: ASSFMNTEAF
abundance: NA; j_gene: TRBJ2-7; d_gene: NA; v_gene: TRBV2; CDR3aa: ASSPVKAASYEQY
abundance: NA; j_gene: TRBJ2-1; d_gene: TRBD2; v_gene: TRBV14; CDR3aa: ASSPTSGRSDNEQF
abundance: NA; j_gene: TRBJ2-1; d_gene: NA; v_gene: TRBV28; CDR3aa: ASSLGTEQF
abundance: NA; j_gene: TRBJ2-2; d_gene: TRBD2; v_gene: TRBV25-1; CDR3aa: ASSDATSGSRELF
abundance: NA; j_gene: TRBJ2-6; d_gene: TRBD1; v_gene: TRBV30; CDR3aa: AWSRQGVASSGANVLT
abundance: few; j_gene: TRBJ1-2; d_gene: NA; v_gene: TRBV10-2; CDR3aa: ATSGGDYGYT